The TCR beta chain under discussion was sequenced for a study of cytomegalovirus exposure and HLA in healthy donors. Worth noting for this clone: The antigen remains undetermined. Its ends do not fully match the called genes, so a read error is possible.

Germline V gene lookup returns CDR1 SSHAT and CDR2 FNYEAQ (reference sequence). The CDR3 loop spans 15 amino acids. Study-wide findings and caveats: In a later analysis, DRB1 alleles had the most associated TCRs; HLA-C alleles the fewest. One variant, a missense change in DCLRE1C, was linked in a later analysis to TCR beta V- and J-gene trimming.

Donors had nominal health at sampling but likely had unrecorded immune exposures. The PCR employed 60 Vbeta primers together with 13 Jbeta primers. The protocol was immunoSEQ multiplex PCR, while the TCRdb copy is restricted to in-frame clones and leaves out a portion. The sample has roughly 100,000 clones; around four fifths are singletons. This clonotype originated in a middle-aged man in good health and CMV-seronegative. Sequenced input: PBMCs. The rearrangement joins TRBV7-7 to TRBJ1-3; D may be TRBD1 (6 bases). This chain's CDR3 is CASSSLQGAGNTIYF. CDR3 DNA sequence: TGTGCTAGCAGCTCACTACAGGGCGCTGGAAACACCATATATTTT. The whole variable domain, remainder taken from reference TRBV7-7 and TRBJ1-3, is GAGVSQSPRYKVTKRGQDVTLRCDPISSHATLYWYQQALGQGPEFLTYFNYEAQPDKSGLPSDRFSAERPEGSISTLTIQRTEQRDSAMYRCASSSLQGAGNTIYFGEGSWLTVV.